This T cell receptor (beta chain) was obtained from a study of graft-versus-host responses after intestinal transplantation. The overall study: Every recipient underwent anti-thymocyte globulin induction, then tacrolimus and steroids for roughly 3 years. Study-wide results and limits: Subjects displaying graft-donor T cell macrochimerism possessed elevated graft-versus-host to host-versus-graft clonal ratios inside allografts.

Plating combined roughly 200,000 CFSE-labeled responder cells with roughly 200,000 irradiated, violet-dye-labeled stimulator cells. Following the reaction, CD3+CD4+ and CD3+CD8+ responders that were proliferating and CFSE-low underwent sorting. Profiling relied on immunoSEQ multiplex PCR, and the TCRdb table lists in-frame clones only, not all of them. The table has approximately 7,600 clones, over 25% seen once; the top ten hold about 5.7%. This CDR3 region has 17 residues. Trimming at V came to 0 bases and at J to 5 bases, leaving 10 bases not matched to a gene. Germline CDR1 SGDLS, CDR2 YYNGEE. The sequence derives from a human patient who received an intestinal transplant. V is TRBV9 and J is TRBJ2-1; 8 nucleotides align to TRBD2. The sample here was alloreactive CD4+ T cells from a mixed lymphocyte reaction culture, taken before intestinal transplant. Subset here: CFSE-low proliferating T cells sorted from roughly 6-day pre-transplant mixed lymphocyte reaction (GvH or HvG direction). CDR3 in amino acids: CASSVDPPRGVNNEQFF. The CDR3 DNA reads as TGTGCCAGCAGCGTAGACCCTCCGCGGGGGGTCAACAATGAGCAGTTCTTC.